Described below is a single T cell receptor beta chain sequence and its context. Authors' analysis steps: The assay estimated nucleated cells by amplifying reference gene primers. Clones were sequenced by immunoSEQ multiplex PCR, and TCRdb holds only the in-frame ones, with some missing. V and J calls and clone size are copied from that table; D and trimming were computed from the DNA. The table lists around 50,000 clones, 88% of them singletons, with approximately 3.5% in the top ten. The sample is drawn from a study of blood T cell repertoires in COVID-19. The ends lost 6 bases at V and 6 bases at J; junction bases unmatched: 6. The CDR3 extends over 15 amino acids. Germline CDR1 and CDR2: SGHVS and FNYEAQ.

The chain couples TRBV7-6 to TRBJ2-3; 13 bases line up with TRBD2. Sequencing used peripheral blood. This TCR was recovered from a human donor in a cohort sampled during active COVID-19. The CDR3 sequence is CASRPLAGGPDTQYF. The DNA of the CDR3 is TGTGCCAGCAGACCACTAGCGGGGGGGCCGGATACGCAGTATTTT.